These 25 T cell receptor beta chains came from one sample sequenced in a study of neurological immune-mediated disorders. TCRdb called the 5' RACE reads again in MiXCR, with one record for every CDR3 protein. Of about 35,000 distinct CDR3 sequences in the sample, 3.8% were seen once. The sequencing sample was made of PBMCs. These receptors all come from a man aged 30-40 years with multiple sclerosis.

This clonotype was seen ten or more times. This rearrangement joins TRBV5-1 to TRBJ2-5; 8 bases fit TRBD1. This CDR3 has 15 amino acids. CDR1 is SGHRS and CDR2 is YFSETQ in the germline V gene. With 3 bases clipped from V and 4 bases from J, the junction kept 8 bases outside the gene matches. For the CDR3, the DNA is TGCGCCAGCAGCTCGGGACAGGCCCTGGGAGAGACCCAGTACTTC. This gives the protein CASSSGQALGETQYF.

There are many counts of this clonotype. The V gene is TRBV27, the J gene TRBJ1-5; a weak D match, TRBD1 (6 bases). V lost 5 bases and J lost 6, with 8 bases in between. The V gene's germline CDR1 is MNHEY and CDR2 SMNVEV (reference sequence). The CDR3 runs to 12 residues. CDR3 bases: TGTGCCAGCAGTATACAGGGTCAGCCCCAGCATTTT. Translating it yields CASSIQGQPQHF.

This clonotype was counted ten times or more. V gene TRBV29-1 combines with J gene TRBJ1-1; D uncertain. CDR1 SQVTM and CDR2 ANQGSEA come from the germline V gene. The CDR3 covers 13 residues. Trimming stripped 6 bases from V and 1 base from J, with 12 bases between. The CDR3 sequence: CSVGPYPNTEAFF. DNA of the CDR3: TGCAGCGTCGGACCCTACCCGAACACTGAAGCTTTCTTT.

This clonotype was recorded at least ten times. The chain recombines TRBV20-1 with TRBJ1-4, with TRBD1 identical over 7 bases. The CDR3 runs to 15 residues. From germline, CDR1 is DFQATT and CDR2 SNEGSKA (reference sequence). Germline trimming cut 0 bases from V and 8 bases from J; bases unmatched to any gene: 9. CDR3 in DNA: TGCAGTGCTAGAGATCTCGGGACAGCCACCGAAAAACTGTTTTTT. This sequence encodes CSARDLGTATEKLFF.

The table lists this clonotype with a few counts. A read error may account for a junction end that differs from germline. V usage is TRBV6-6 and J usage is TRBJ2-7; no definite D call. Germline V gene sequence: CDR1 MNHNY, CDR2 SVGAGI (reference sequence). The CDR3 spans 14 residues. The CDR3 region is CASSYPAGPYEQYF. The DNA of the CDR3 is TGTGCAAGCAGTTACCCGGCAGGTCCCTACGAGCAGTACTTC.

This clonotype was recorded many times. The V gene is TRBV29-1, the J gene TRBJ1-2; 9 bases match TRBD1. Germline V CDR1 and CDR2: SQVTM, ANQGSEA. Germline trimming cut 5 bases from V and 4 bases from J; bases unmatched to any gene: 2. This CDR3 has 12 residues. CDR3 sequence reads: CSVHRGLYGYTF. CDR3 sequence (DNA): TGCAGCGTTCACAGGGGGCTCTATGGCTACACCTTC.

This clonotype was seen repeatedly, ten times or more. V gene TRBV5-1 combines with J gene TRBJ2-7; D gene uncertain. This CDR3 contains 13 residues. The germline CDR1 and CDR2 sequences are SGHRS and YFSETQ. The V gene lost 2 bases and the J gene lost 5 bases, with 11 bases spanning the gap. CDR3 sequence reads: CASSFLPGNEQYF. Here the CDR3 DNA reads TGCGCCAGCAGCTTCCTACCGGGCAACGAGCAGTACTTC.

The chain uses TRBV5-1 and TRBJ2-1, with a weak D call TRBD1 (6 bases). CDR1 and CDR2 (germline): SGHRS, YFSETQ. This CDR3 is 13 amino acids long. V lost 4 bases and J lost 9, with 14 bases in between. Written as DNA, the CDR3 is TGCGCCAGCAGCCCTCTTTGGGGGCTTGAGCAGTTCTTC. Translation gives CASSPLWGLEQFF.

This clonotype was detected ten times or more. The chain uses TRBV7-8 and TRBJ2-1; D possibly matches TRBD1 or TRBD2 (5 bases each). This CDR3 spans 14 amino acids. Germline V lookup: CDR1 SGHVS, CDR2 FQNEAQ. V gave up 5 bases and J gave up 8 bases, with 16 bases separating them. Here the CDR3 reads CASSGAGAWHEQFF. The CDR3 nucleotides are TGTGCCAGCAGCGGGGCCGGGGCCTGGCATGAGCAGTTCTTC.

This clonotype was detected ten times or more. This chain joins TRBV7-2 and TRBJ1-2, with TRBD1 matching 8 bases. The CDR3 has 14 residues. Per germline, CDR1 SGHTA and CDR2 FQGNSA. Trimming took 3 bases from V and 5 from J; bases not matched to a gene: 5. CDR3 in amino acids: CASSFGTGDYGYTF. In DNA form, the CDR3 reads TGTGCCAGCAGCTTCGGGACAGGAGATTATGGCTACACCTTC.

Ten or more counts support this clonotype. DNA of the CDR3: TGTGCCAGCAGGCTGACAGTGAACTATGGCTACACCTTC. This translates into CASRLTVNYGYTF. The genes are TRBV6-1 and TRBJ1-2, with D possibly being TRBD1 (5 bases). Germline-derived CDR1 and CDR2 are MNHNS and SASEGT. The CDR3 contains 13 residues. V gave up 6 bases and J gave up 2 bases, with 10 bases separating them.

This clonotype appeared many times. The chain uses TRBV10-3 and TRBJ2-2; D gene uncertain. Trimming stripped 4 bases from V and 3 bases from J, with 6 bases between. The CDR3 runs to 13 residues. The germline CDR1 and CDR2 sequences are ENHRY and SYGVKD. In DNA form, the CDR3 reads TGTGCCATCAGTGGACCGGACACCGGGGAGCTGTTTTTT. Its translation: CAISGPDTGELFF.

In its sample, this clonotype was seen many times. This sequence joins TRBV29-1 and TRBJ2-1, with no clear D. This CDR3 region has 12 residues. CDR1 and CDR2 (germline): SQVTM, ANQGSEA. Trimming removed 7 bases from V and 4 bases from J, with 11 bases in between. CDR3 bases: TGCAGCGGATCCTTTCTATACAATGAGCAGTTCTTC. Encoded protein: CSGSFLYNEQFF.

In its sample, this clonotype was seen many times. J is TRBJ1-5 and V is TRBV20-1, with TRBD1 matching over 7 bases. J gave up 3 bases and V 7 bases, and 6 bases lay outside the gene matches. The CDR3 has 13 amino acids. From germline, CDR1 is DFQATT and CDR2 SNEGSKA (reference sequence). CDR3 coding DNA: TGCAGTGTTCCGGACAGGCTCAATCAGCCCCAGCATTTT. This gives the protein CSVPDRLNQPQHF.

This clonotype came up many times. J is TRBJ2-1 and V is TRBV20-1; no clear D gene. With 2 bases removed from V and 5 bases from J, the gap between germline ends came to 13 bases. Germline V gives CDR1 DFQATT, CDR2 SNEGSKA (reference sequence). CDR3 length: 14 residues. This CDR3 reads CSARSLGINNEQFF. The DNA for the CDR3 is TGCAGTGCTAGATCCCTGGGAATTAACAATGAGCAGTTCTTC.

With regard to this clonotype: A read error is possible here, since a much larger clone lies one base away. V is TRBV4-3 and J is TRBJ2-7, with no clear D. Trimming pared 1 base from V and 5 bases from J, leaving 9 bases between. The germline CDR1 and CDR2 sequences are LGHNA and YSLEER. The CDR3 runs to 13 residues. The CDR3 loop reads CASSQGKAHEQYF. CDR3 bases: TGCGCCAGCAGCCAAGGTAAGGCCCACGAGCAGTACTTC.

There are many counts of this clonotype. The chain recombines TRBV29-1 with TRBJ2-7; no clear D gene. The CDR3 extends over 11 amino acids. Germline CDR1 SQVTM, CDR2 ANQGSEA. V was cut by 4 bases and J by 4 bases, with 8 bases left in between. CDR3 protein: CSVVAEYEQYF. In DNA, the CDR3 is TGCAGCGTTGTAGCTGAATACGAGCAGTACTTC.

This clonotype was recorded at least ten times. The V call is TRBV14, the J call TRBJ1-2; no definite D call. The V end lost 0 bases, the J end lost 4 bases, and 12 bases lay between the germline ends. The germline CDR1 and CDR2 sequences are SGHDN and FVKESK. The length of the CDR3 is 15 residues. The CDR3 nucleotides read TGTGCCAGCAGCCAAGATCGTGGAGCGCTCTATGGCTACACCTTC. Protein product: CASSQDRGALYGYTF.

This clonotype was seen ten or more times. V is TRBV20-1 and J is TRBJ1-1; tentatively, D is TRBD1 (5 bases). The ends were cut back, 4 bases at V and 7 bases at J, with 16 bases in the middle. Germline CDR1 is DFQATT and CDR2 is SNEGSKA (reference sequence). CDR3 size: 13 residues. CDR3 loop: CSAKGTAQDEAFF. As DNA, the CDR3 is TGCAGTGCTAAAGGGACGGCACAAGATGAAGCTTTCTTT.

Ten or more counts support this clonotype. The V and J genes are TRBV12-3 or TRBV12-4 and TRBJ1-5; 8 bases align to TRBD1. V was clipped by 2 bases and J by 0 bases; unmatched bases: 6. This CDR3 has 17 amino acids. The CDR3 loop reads CASSLMSGGSSNQPQHF. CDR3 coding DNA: TGTGCCAGCAGTTTAATGTCAGGGGGCTCTAGCAATCAGCCCCAGCATTTT.

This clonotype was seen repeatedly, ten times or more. The CDR3 DNA is TGTGCCAGCCCCGGGACAGGGGGGATGGGCGCCGATACTTTCTTT. Translated: CASPGTGGMGADTFF. The V gene is TRBV7-2, the J gene TRBJ1-1; TRBD1 aligns across 11 bases. The CDR3 loop spans 15 amino acids. Germline V lookup: CDR1 SGHTA, CDR2 FQGNSA. V shed 8 bases and J 12 bases; nucleotides not matched to a gene: 17.

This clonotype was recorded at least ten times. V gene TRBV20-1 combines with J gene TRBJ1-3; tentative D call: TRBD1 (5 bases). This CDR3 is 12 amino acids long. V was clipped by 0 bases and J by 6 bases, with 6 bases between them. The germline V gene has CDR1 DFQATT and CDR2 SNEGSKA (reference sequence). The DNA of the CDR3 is TGCAGTGCTAGAGAGGGGGTAAACACCATATATTTT. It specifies CSAREGVNTIYF.

The CDR3 loop reads CASSSQSGGAYNEQFF. The CDR3 DNA sequence: TGTGCCAGCAGCTCCCAAAGCGGGGGGGCCTACAATGAGCAGTTCTTC. This rearrangement joins TRBV11-3 to TRBJ2-1; 10 bases are a match to TRBD2. This CDR3 is built from 16 residues. The ends lost 4 bases at V and 2 bases at J; junction bases unmatched: 5. The germline gives CDR1 SGHNT, CDR2 YENEEA. The variable domain in full, completed from reference TRBV11-3 and TRBJ2-1, reads EAGVVQSPRYKIIEKKQPVAFWCNPISGHNTLYWYLQNLGQGPELLIRYENEEAVDDSQLPKDRFSAERLKGVDSTLKIQPAELGDSAVYLCASSSQSGGAYNEQFFGPGTRLTVL.

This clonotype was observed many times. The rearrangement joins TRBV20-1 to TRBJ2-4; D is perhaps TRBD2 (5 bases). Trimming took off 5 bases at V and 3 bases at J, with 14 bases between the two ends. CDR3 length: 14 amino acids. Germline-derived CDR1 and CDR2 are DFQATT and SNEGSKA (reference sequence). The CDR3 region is CSAVTTEGKNIQYF. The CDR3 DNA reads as TGCAGTGCTGTTACTACAGAGGGCAAAAACATTCAGTACTTC.

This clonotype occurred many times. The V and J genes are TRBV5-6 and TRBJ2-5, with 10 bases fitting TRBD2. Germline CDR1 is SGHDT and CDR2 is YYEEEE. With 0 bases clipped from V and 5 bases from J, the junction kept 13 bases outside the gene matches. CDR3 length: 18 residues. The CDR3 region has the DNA TGTGCCAGCAGCTTGGGAAGGGCTAGCGGGGGAGAAACGGAGACCCAGTACTTC. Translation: CASSLGRASGGETETQYF.